A single sample is the source of the 10 T cell receptor beta chains below, sequenced in a study of cytomegalovirus exposure and HLA in healthy donors. A multiplex PCR was run with 60 Vbeta primers and 13 Jbeta primers. Assay: immunoSEQ multiplex PCR; the TCRdb copy retains only in-frame clones and omits some. The sample records about 140,000 clones, roughly 75% being singletons. The specimen was PBMCs. These receptors were obtained from a man under 40 in good health and CMV-seronegative.

This CDR3 is CASSLGWAVRGSLAKNIQYF. The CDR3 nucleotides read TGTGCCAGCAGCTTGGGGTGGGCAGTGCGAGGGTCACTAGCCAAAAACATTCAGTACTTC. The chain recombines TRBV7-6 with TRBJ2-4; D may be TRBD2 (5 bases). Per the germline V gene, CDR1 is SGHVS and CDR2 is FNYEAQ. The CDR3 is 20 amino acids. The ends were cut back, 3 bases at V and 0 bases at J, with 24 bases in the middle.

This clone showed up just once. Compared with germline, one end of the junction differs, possibly owing to a read error. The rearrangement joins TRBV5-6 to TRBJ1-5; 9 positions agree with TRBD1. CDR1 and CDR2 from the germline V gene are SGHDT and YYEEEE. This CDR3 has 19 amino acids. The CDR3 DNA reads as TGTGCCAGCAGCCCTAGACAGGGGGTAGGTGGTCGGAGCAATCAGCCCCAGAATTTT. Its protein product is CASSPRQGVGGRSNQPQNF.

The chain joins TRBV7-8 to TRBJ2-5; 7 bases align to TRBD2. The germline V gene has CDR1 SGHVS and CDR2 FQNEAQ. The CDR3 is made up of 13 amino acids. Trimming at V came to 6 bases and at J to 4 bases, leaving 5 bases not matched to a gene. CDR3 sequence reads: CASRPSGAETQYF. The CDR3 DNA reads TGTGCCAGCAGACCCAGCGGGGCAGAGACCCAGTACTTC.

The gene calls are TRBV2 and TRBJ2-1; 7 bases are a match to TRBD1. CDR3 length: 17 residues. Losses at the gene ends were 6 bases for V and 1 base for J; bases not matched to a gene: 12. Per the germline V gene, CDR1 is SNHLY and CDR2 is FYNNEI. The CDR3 region is CASRNRGYPKSYNEQFF. CDR3 nucleotide sequence: TGTGCCAGCAGAAACAGGGGATACCCCAAATCCTACAATGAGCAGTTCTTC.

The V gene is TRBV18, the J gene TRBJ1-1; no clear D gene. V was clipped by 3 bases and J by 4 bases, with 12 bases between them. Germline CDR1 reads KGHSH; CDR2 reads LQKENI. This CDR3 comprises 14 residues. The CDR3 DNA follows: TGTGCCAGCTCACCCATAGGTGGAGGCACTGAAGCTTTCTTT. Amino acids: CASSPIGGGTEAFF.

This sequence joins TRBV29-1 and TRBJ1-1; a weak D match, TRBD1 (6 bases). The CDR3 extends over 13 amino acids. Trimming cost V 5 bases and J 4 bases, with 14 bases left between them. CDR1 and CDR2 (germline): SQVTM, ANQGSEA. CDR3 DNA: TGCAGCGTTAGCCCACAGGGCGGCACTGAAGCTTTCTTT. Protein: CSVSPQGGTEAFF.

This rearrangement joins TRBV9 to TRBJ2-1, with 8 bases aligning to TRBD2. Trimming took 3 bases from V and 0 from J; bases not matched to a gene: 8. CDR1 is SGDLS, CDR2 YYNGEE, per germline. The CDR3 contains 17 residues. CDR3 sequence: CASSGTLAVSSYNEQFF. The CDR3 DNA sequence: TGTGCCAGCAGCGGGACACTAGCGGTAAGCTCCTACAATGAGCAGTTCTTC.

The rearrangement joins TRBV5-1 to TRBJ2-3, with a possible D match to TRBD2 (6 bases). Germline assignment: CDR1 SGHRS and CDR2 YFSETQ. CDR3 length: 14 amino acids. V was clipped by 4 bases and J by 0 bases, with 9 bases between them. CDR3 sequence reads: CASSRRASTDTQYF. As DNA, the CDR3 is TGCGCCAGCAGCAGGAGGGCTAGCACAGATACGCAGTATTTT.

The J gene is TRBJ2-1, the V gene TRBV7-9; 11 bases match TRBD2. Germline CDR1 is SEHNR and CDR2 is FQNEAQ (reference sequence). Germline trimming cut 4 bases from V and 9 bases from J; bases unmatched to any gene: 11. The CDR3 is 16 residues long. CDR3 coding DNA: TGTGCCAGCAGCTCAGGGGGTAGCGGGGGGGCGGGTGAGCAGTTCTTC. Translated, it gives CASSSGGSGGAGEQFF.

The gene calls are TRBV28 and TRBJ1-4; D unresolved. Germline lookup yields CDR1 MDHEN and CDR2 SYDVKM. CDR3 length: 12 residues. Trimming cost V 6 bases and J 5 bases, with 7 bases left between them. CDR3 protein: CASSQRNEKLFF. CDR3 in DNA: TGTGCCAGCAGCCAGCGGAATGAAAAACTGTTTTTT.